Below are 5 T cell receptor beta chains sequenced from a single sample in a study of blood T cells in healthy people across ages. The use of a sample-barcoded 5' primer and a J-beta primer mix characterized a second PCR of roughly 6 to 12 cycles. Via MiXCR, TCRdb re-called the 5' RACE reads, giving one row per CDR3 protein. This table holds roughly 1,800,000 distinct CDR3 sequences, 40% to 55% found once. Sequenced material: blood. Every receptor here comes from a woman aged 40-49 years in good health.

CDR3 sequence (DNA): TGTGCCAGCAGCCAATTGACTAGCGGGTCACCCAATGAGCAGTTCTTC. This encodes CASSQLTSGSPNEQFF. V and J are TRBV4-2 and TRBJ2-1, with 10 positions matching TRBD2. CDR1 is LGHNA, CDR2 YNFKEQ, per germline. The CDR3 contains 16 residues. With 2 bases clipped from V and 6 bases from J, the junction kept 7 bases outside the gene matches.

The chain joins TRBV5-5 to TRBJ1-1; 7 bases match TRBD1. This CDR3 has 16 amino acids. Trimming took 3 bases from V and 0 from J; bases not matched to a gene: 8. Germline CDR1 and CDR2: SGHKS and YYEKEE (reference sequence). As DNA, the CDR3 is TGTGCCAGCAGCTGGGGGACAGATATCATGAACACTGAAGCTTTCTTT. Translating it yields CASSWGTDIMNTEAFF. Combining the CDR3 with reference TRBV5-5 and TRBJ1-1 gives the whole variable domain DAGVTQSPTHLIKTRGQQVTLRCSPISGHKSVSWYQQVLGQGPQFIFQYYEKEERGRGNFPDRFSARQFPNYSSELNVNALLLGDSALYLCASSWGTDIMNTEAFFGQGTRLTVV.

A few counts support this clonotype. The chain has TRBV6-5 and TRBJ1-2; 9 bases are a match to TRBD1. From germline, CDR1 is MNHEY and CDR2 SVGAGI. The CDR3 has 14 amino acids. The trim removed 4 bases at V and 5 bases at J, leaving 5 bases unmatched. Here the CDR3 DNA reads TGTGCCAGCAGTTGGACCGGGACAGGGTATGGCTACACCTTC. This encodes CASSWTGTGYGYTF.

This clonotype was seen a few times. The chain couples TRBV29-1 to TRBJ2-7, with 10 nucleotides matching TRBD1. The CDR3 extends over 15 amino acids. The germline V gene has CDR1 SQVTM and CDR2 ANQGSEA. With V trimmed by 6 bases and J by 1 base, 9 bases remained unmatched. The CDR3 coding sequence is TGCAGCGTGCTATTCCGGGACAGGGGATCCTACGAGCAGTACTTC. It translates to CSVLFRDRGSYEQYF.

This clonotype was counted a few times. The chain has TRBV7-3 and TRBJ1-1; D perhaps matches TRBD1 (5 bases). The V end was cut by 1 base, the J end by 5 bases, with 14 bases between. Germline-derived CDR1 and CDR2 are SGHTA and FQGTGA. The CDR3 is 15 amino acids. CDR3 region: CASSLISGEGTEAFF. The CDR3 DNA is TGTGCCAGCAGCTTAATTTCTGGTGAGGGGACTGAAGCTTTCTTT.